One sample yielded the 3 T cell receptor beta chains listed below, sequenced in a study of Graves' ophthalmopathy and Graves' hyperthyroidism. Amplified TCR beta CDR3 regions were obtained using RNA transcripts as template. Following a first-round RT-PCR that used HTBI primers, a second-round multiplex PCR was carried out. TCRdb reprocessed the multiplex PCR reads with MiXCR, giving one entry per CDR3 protein. Of 40,000 or so distinct CDR3 sequences in the sample, more than 45% were seen once. Specimen: peripheral blood. The source of these receptors is an adult man with Graves' ophthalmopathy.

The chain links TRBV10-2 to TRBJ2-1, with D perhaps given as TRBD1 or TRBD2 (5 bases each). V lost 4 bases and J lost 3, with 13 bases in between. Germline V gene data show CDR1 as WSHSY and CDR2 as SAAADI. There are 15 residues in the CDR3. The CDR3 DNA reads as TGCGCCAGCAGTGGGGACCGCCAAGGCTACAATGAGCAGTTCTTC. It encodes CASSGDRQGYNEQFF.

This clonotype occurred many times. The chain uses TRBV5-6 and TRBJ2-7, with TRBD1 matching over 10 bases. Trimming took 3 bases from V and 3 from J; bases not matched to a gene: 3. Germline V gene sequence: CDR1 SGHDT, CDR2 YYEEEE. The CDR3 is made up of 14 amino acids. The CDR3 nucleotides are TGTGCCAGCAGCTCGGGACAGGGGATCTACGAGCAGTACTTC. Protein product: CASSSGQGIYEQYF.

This chain connects TRBV15 to TRBJ2-5, with TRBD2 matching 12 bases. CDR3 length equals 15 residues. V gave up 5 bases and J gave up 5 bases; unmatched junction bases: 6. The germline gives CDR1 LNHNV, CDR2 YYDKDF (reference sequence). CDR3 DNA sequence: TGTGCCACCAGCCCCCGACTAGCGGGAGATGAGACCCAGTACTTC. Protein sequence: CATSPRLAGDETQYF. Full variable domain (remainder filled in from reference TRBV15 and TRBJ2-5): DAMVIQNPRYQVTQFGKPVTLSCSQTLNHNVMYWYQQKSSQAPKLLFHYYDKDFNNEADTPDNFQSRRPNTSFCFLDIRSPGLGDTAMYLCATSPRLAGDETQYFGPGTRLLVL.